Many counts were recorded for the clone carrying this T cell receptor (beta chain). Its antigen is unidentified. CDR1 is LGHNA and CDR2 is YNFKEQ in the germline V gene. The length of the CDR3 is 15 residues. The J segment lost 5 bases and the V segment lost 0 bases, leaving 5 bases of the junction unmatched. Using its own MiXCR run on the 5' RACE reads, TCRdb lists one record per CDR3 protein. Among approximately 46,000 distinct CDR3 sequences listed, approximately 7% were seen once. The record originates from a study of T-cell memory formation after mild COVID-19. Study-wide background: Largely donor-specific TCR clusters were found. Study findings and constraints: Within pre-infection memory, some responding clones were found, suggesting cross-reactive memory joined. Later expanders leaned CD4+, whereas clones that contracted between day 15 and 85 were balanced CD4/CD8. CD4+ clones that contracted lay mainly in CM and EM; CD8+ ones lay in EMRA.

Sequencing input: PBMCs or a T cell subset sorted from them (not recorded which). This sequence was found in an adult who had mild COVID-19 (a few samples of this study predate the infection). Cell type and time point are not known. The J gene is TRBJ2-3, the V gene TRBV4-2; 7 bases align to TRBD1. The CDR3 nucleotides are TGTGCCAGCAGCCAAGAAAGGGGGCGTGTAGATACGCAGTATTTT. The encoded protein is CASSQERGRVDTQYF.